Shown below are 8 T cell receptor beta chains from a single sample sequenced in a study of shared clonotypes between healthy human individuals (TCRdb year 2020). Libraries came from the immunoSEQ multiplex PCR assay. TCRdb stores this immuneACCESS table with in-frame sequences only. Part of the clones is absent; in the studies checked, under half of the shortfall reflects unresolved V genes, and no reason is known for the rest. A total of some 1,400,000 clones appear in this sample, 95% to 97% of them only once. More than 0.9% of the sample is held by the ten biggest clonotypes. The sequenced material came from naive CD4+ T cells sorted from blood. Read against the paper, the sample's cell subset or site label means: CD45RA+ positively selected. The receptors here all came from a young man in good health.

With respect to this clone: A read error may be the cause here, since a much bigger clone is one base away. The rearrangement uses TRBV2 and TRBJ2-3; 12 bases line up with TRBD2. This CDR3 spans 15 amino acids. The trim removed 4 bases at V and 1 base at J, leaving 0 bases unmatched. Germline loops: CDR1 SNHLY, CDR2 FYNNEI. This chain's CDR3 is CASSGTSGGTDTQYF. DNA for the CDR3: TGTGCCAGCAGTGGGACTAGCGGGGGCACAGATACGCAGTATTTT. Full variable domain (rest looked up from reference TRBV2 and TRBJ2-3): EPEVTQTPSHQVTQMGQEVILRCVPISNHLYFYWYRQILGQKVEFLVSFYNNEISEKSEIFDDQFSVERPDGSNFTLKIRSTKLEDSAMYFCASSGTSGGTDTQYFGPGTRLTVL.

The rearrangement uses TRBV5-1 and TRBJ2-3; D gene ambiguous. Germline lookup yields CDR1 SGHRS and CDR2 YFSETQ. The V gene lost 5 bases and the J gene lost 2 bases, with 15 bases spanning the gap. The CDR3 contains 15 residues. CDR3 coding DNA: TGCGCCAGCAGGGACCTTACCGATGTCACAGATACGCAGTATTTT. Protein: CASRDLTDVTDTQYF. The full variable domain, its missing parts supplied by reference TRBV5-1 and TRBJ2-3, is KAGVTQTPRYLIKTRGQQVTLSCSPISGHRSVSWYQQTPGQGLQFLFEYFSETQRNKGNFPGRFSGRQFSNSRSEMNVSTLELGDSALYLCASRDLTDVTDTQYFGPGTRLTVL.

The chain couples TRBV6-5 to TRBJ2-5; D might be TRBD2 (5 bases). The CDR3 spans 13 residues. Between the trimmed V and J ends, which lost 5 bases and 2 bases, there was a span of 9 bases. Germline CDR1 and CDR2: MNHEY and SVGAGI. CDR3 protein: CASSPPGQETQYF. In nucleotides, the CDR3 is TGTGCCAGCAGTCCCCCGGGACAAGAGACCCAGTACTTC.

The DNA of the CDR3 is TGTGCCAGTAGTATCCCTAGTTTCCCAGATACGCAGTATTTT. It codes for CASSIPSFPDTQYF. The chain joins TRBV19 to TRBJ2-3, with D unresolved. CDR1 is LNHDA and CDR2 is SQIVND in the germline V gene (reference sequence). The V end lost 3 bases, the J end lost 4 bases, and 11 bases lay between the germline ends. The CDR3 consists of 14 residues.

The genes are TRBV30 and TRBJ2-1, with 7 nucleotides matching TRBD2. The germline V gene has CDR1 GTSNPN and CDR2 SVGIG (reference sequence). Germline trimming cut 2 bases from V and 4 bases from J; bases unmatched to any gene: 2. This CDR3 region has 13 residues. This CDR3 is CAWSSGTYNEQFF. The CDR3 region has the DNA TGTGCCTGGAGTAGCGGGACTTACAATGAGCAGTTCTTC. Together with reference TRBV30 and TRBJ2-1, the CDR3 gives the full variable domain: SQTIHQWPATLVQPVGSPLSLECTVEGTSNPNLYWYRQAAGRGLQLLFYSVGIGQISSEVPQNLSASRPQDRQFILSSKKLLLSDSGFYLCAWSSGTYNEQFFGPGTRLTVL.

This chain links TRBV28 with TRBJ1-4; maybe TRBD1 (6 bases). CDR3 length equals 16 residues. The germline V gene encodes CDR1 MDHEN and CDR2 SYDVKM. V was trimmed by 4 bases and J by 7 bases, leaving 19 bases between them. The CDR3 region is CASSSPTTGQSEKLFF. CDR3 in DNA: TGTGCCAGCAGTTCACCCACAACCGGACAGAGTGAAAAACTGTTTTTT.

This clone was seen once. The chain carries TRBV15 and TRBJ2-2; D could derive from TRBD1 or TRBD2 (5 bases each). The CDR3 length is 16 residues. Trimming removed 1 base from V and 2 bases from J, with 11 bases in between. CDR1 LNHNV and CDR2 YYDKDF come from the germline V gene (reference sequence). CDR3 protein: CATSRAGTANTGELFF. The DNA of the CDR3 is TGTGCCACCAGCAGAGCAGGGACGGCTAACACCGGGGAGCTGTTTTTT.

The chain combines TRBV14 with TRBJ2-5; 15 bases agree with TRBD2. V lost 6 bases, J lost 0 bases, and 5 bases stayed unmatched. Germline CDR1 reads SGHDN; CDR2 reads FVKESK. The CDR3 covers 17 residues. The CDR3 region has the DNA TGTGCCAGCAGTTCCGGACTAGCGGGAGGGGACCAAGAGACCCAGTACTTC. This gives the protein CASSSGLAGGDQETQYF. The full variable domain, its missing parts supplied by reference TRBV14 and TRBJ2-5, is EAGVTQFPSHSVIEKGQTVTLRCDPISGHDNLYWYRRVMGKEIKFLLHFVKESKQDESGMPNNRFLAERTGGTYSTLKVQPAELEDSGVYFCASSSGLAGGDQETQYFGPGTRLLVL.